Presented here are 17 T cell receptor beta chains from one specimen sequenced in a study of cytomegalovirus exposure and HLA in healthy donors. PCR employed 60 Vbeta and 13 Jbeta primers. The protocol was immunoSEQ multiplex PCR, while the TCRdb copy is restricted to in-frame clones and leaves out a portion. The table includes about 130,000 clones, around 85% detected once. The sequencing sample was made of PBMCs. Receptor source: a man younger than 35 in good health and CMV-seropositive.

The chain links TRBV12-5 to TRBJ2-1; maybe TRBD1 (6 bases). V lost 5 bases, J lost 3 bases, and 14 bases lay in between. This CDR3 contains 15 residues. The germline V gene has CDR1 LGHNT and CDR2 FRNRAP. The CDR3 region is CASGVGASGYNEQFF. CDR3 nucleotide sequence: TGTGCTAGTGGTGTGGGGGCGTCCGGCTACAATGAGCAGTTCTTC.

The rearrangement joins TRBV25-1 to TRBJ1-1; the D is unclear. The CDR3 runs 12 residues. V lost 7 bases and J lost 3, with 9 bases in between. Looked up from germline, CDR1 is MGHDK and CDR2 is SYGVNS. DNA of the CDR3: TGTGCCAGCACCCTCCGGGACACTGAAGCTTTCTTT. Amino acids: CASTLRDTEAFF.

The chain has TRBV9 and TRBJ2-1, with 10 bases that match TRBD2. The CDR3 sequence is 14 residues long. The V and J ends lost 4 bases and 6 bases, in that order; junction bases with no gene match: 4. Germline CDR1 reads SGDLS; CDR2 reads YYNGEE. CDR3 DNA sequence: TGTGCCAGCAGCCGGACTAGCGGTTCCAATGAGCAGTTCTTC. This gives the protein CASSRTSGSNEQFF.

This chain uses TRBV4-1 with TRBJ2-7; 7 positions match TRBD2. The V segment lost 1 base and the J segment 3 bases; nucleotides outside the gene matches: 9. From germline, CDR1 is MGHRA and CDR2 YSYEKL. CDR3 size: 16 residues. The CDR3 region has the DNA TGCGCCAGCAGCCAAGTGGCTATAACTAGCGACTACGAGCAGTACTTC. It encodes CASSQVAITSDYEQYF.

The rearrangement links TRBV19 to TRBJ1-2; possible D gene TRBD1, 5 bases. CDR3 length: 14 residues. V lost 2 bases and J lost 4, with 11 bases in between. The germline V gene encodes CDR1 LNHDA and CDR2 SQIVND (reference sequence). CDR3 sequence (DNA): TGTGCCAGTAGTATACCCGCAGGGCGCTATGGCTACACCTTC. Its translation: CASSIPAGRYGYTF.

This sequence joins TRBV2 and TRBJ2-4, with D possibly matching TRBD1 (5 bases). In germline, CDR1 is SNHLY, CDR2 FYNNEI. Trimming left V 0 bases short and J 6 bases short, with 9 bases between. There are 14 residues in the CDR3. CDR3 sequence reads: CASSEARQRNIQYF. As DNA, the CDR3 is TGTGCCAGCAGTGAAGCAAGACAGCGAAACATTCAGTACTTC. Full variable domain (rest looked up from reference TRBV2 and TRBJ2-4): EPEVTQTPSHQVTQMGQEVILRCVPISNHLYFYWYRQILGQKVEFLVSFYNNEISEKSEIFDDQFSVERPDGSNFTLKIRSTKLEDSAMYFCASSEARQRNIQYFGAGTRLSVL.

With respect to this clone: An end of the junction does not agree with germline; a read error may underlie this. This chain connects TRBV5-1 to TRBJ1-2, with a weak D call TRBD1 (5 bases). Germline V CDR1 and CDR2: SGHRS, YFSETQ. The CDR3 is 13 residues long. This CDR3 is CASSPPGINGLAF. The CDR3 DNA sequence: TGCGCCAGCAGCCCCCCAGGGATCAATGGTTTGGCCTTC. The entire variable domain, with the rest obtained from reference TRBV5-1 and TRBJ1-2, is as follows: KAGVTQTPRYLIKTRGQQVTLSCSPISGHRSVSWYQQTPGQGLQFLFEYFSETQRNKGNFPGRFSGRQFSNSRSEMNVSTLELGDSALYLCASSPPGINGLAFGSGTRLTVV.

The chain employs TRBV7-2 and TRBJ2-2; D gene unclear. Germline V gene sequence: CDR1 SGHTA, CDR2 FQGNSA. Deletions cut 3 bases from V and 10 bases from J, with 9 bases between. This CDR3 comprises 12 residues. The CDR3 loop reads CASSFTRLELFF. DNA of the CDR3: TGTGCCAGCAGCTTCACTCGGTTGGAGCTGTTTTTT.

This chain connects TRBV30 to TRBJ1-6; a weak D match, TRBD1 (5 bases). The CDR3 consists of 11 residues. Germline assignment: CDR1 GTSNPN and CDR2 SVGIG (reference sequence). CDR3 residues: CAGGDNSPLHF. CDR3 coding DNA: TGTGCTGGGGGGGATAATTCACCCCTCCACTTT. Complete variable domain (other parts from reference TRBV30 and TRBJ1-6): SQTIHQWPATLVQPVGSPLSLECTVEGTSNPNLYWYRQAAGRGLQLLFYSVGIGQISSEVPQNLSASRPQDRQFILSSKKLLLSDSGFYLCAGGDNSPLHFGNGTRLTVT.

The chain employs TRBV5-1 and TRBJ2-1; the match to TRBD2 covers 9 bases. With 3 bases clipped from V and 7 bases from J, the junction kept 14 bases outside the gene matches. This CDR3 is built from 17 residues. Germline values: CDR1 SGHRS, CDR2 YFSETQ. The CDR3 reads CASSSGLARGVGNEQFF. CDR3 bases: TGCGCCAGCAGCTCGGGACTAGCTCGGGGGGTGGGGAATGAGCAGTTCTTC.

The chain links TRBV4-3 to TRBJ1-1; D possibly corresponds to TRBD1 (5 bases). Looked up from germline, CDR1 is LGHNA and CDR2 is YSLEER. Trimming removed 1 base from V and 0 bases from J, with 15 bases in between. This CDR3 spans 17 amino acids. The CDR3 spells CASSQGSYRDLNTEAFF. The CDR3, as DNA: TGCGCCAGCAGCCAAGGGTCATATCGGGACTTGAACACTGAAGCTTTCTTT.

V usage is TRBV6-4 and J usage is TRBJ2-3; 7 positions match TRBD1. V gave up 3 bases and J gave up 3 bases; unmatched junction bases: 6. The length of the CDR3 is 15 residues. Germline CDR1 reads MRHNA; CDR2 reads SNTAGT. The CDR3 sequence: CASSEGGAGTDTQYF. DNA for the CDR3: TGTGCCAGCAGTGAAGGGGGCGCGGGTACAGATACGCAGTATTTT.

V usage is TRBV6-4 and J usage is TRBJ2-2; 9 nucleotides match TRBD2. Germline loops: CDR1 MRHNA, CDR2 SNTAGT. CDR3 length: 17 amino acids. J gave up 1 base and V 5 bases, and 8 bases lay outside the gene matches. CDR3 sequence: CASSNSSGGENTGELFF. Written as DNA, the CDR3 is TGTGCCAGCAGTAATAGTAGCGGGGGAGAGAACACCGGGGAGCTGTTTTTT.

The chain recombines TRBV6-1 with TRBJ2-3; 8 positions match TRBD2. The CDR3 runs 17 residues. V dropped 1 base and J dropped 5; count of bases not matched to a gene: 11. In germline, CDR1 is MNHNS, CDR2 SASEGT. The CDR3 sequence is CASSEEAGDPIGDTQYF. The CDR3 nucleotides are TGTGCCAGCAGTGAAGAAGCGGGAGACCCCATAGGAGATACGCAGTATTTT.

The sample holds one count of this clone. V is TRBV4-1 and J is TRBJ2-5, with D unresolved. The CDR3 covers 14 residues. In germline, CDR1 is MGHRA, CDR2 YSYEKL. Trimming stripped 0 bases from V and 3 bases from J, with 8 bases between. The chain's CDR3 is CASSQEFRKETQYF. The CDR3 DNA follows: TGCGCCAGCAGCCAAGAGTTCAGAAAAGAGACCCAGTACTTC.

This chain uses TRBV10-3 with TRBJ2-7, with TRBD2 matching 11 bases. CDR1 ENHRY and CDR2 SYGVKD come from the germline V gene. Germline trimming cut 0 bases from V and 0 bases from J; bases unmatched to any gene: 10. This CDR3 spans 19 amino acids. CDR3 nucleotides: TGTGCCATCAGTGAGTCTACGACTAGCGGGATGGTGCCCTCCTACGAGCAGTACTTC. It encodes CAISESTTSGMVPSYEQYF.

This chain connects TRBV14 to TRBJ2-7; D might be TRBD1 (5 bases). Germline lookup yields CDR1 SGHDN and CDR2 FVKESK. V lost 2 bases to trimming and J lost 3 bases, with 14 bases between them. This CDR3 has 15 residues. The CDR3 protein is CASSQRQGGFYEQYF. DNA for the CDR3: TGTGCCAGCAGCCAACGGCAGGGTGGCTTCTACGAGCAGTACTTC.